The present T cell receptor beta chain was sequenced within a study of quantifying T cell responses using KT2 cells. Across the whole study: RNA was reverse transcribed with TCR alpha and beta constant-region primers. Study-wide results and caveats: KT2 sequences were detected down to about one KT2 cell per 100,000 PBMC.

CDR1 and CDR2 from the germline V gene are SGHNT and YENEEA. This CDR3 has 15 amino acids. V lost 4 bases to trimming and J lost 6 bases; unmatched junction nucleotides: 6. Different KT2-to-PBMC ratios were created with a constant PBMC count. With respect to this clonotype: Its antigen remains unknown.

A single-stranded UMI oligo with SP2 sequence was ligated to cDNA 3' ends. An equimolar mix of RC1.1 and RC1.2 primed the beta chain across TRBC1 and TRBC2. Separate processing of TCR alpha and beta chains began at the second PCR. Via MiXCR, TCRdb re-called the UMI-ligation and nested PCR reads, giving one row per CDR3 protein. The profile shows 60,000 or so distinct CDR3 sequences, over 9% of them singletons. The chain has TRBV11-3 and TRBJ1-4; 9 bases line up with TRBD1. This TCR derives from a human donor. The source material was PBMCs spiked with cells of the T cell clone KT2. The DNA for the CDR3 is TGTGCCAGCAGCTCGCGTACAGGGGGCCATGAAAAACTGTTTTTT. This sequence encodes CASSSRTGGHEKLFF.